The rows below give T cell receptor beta chains drawn from one sample of a study of T cell repertoires in cytomegalovirus infection. Using its own MiXCR run on the reads, TCRdb lists one record per CDR3 protein. Of approximately 140,000 distinct CDR3 sequences listed, 20% to 30% are singletons. These receptors are not linked to any known antigen. The sequenced sample consisted of PBMCs, sequenced either directly or after in vitro stimulation (not recorded which). These receptors all come from a human donor in good health (CMV status not recorded). Some clones in this sample may be carry-over from other donors' samples. CDR3s include the opening cysteine and the closing phenylalanine or tryptophan. The D gene is left open where the match is weak. Clone sizes are given selectively: once, few, many, or a class where the clone is expanded.

len	d_gene	abundance	v_gene	j_gene	CDR3nt	CDR3aa
15	NA	NA	TRBV7-6	TRBJ2-7	TGTGCCAGCAGCTTAGATGTTAGTTCGAGTTACGAGCAGTACTTC	CASSLDVSSSYEQYF
17	TRBD1	few	TRBV7-9	TRBJ2-6	TGTGCCAGCAGCGTCCGGGACAGGGTCTCTGGGGCCAACGTCCTGACTTTC	CASSVRDRVSGANVLTF
13	NA	many	TRBV30	TRBJ2-2	TGTGGGTCGTTGAGGGGCGACACCGGGGAGCTGTTTTTT	CGSLRGDTGELFF
14	TRBD2	few	TRBV19	TRBJ2-1	TGTGCCAGTAGTTTACTAGCGGATTACAATGAGCAGTTCTTC	CASSLLADYNEQFF
16	TRBD2	many	TRBV7-9	TRBJ2-1	TGTGCCAGCAGCTTAACCACTAGCGGGAGTCGAAATGAGCAGTTCTTC	CASSLTTSGSRNEQFF
13	NA	many	TRBV7-2	TRBJ2-2	TGTGCCAGCAGCGTCTTTTGGTCCGGGGAGCTGTTTTTT	CASSVFWSGELFF
18	NA	many	TRBV7-2	TRBJ2-5	TGTGCCAGCAGCTTACGAGGACAGCGAACTTCCCTTGGGGAGACCCAGTACTTC	CASSLRGQRTSLGETQYF
16	TRBD2	NA	TRBV7-9	TRBJ2-3	TGTGCCAGCAGCTCCCAGCGGGAGGGCCGCTCAGATACGCAGTATTTT	CASSSQREGRSDTQYF
14	NA	NA	TRBV15	TRBJ1-5	TGTGCCACCAGCAGAGCCTCAGGCAATCAGCCCCAGCATTTT	CATSRASGNQPQHF
14	NA	few	TRBV6-2/TRBV6-3	TRBJ1-1	TGTGCCAGCACAACTAGGGTTGCGAACACTGAAGCTTTCTTT	CASTTRVANTEAFF
12	NA	few	TRBV2	TRBJ1-2	TGTGCCAGCAGTGGACAGAACTATGGCTACACCTTC	CASSGQNYGYTF
15	TRBD2	many	TRBV7-2	TRBJ2-1	TGTGCCAGCAGCTTGGGACTAGCGGGGGGACGGGGGCAGTTCTTC	CASSLGLAGGRGQFF
15	NA	many	TRBV7-2	TRBJ2-7	TGTGCCAGCAGCTTAGTACCGTTAAGCTCCTACGAGCAGTACTTC	CASSLVPLSSYEQYF
13	NA	few	TRBV2	TRBJ1-6	TGTGCCAGCAGTGAAGCATCGACAGGATCCCTCCACTTT	CASSEASTGSLHF
13	NA	NA	TRBV28	TRBJ1-2	TGTGCCAGCAGACCGACGGGTTTCTATGGCTACACCTTC	CASRPTGFYGYTF
15	NA	many	TRBV7-8	TRBJ2-6	TGTGCCAGCAGCTCAAGACGATCTGGGGCCAACGTCCTGACTTTC	CASSSRRSGANVLTF
13	TRBD1	few	TRBV29-1	TRBJ1-5	TGCAGCGTTGGAGGACAGGGAAATCAGCCCCAGCATTTT	CSVGGQGNQPQHF
14	TRBD1	NA	TRBV7-9	TRBJ2-2	TGTGCCAGCAGCCCACTGACAGGGTTCGGGGAGCTGTTTTTT	CASSPLTGFGELFF
18	TRBD2	NA	TRBV4-1	TRBJ2-5	TGCGCCAGCAGCCAAGGCCCTAGCGGGAGGATCAAGCTGGAGACCCAGTACTTC	CASSQGPSGRIKLETQYF
15	NA	NA	TRBV7-9	TRBJ2-1	TGTGCCAGCAGCTCTACAGGGCCCCGGGGCAATGAGCAGTTCTTC	CASSSTGPRGNEQFF
14	NA	many	TRBV20-1	TRBJ2-3	TGCAGTGCTAGTCTCAATCCGGGCACAGATACGCAGTATTTT	CSASLNPGTDTQYF
11	NA	NA	TRBV29-1	TRBJ1-1	TGCAGCGTTGTTGGGAACACTGAAGCTTTCTTT	CSVVGNTEAFF
13	NA	few	TRBV6-2/TRBV6-3	TRBJ2-7	TGTGCCAGCAGGGACAGAGTCTCCTACGAGCAGTACTTC	CASRDRVSYEQYF
13	TRBD2	NA	TRBV10-3	TRBJ2-3	TGTGCCATCTCGGCGGGAGGGACAGATACGCAGTATTTT	CAISAGGTDTQYF
18	TRBD2	few	TRBV7-9	TRBJ2-1	TGTGCCAGCAGCTTACTCTTAAGGGCGGGAGTAATCTACAATGAGCAGTTCTTC	CASSLLLRAGVIYNEQFF
15	NA	NA	TRBV12-3/TRBV12-4	TRBJ1-4	TGTGCCAGCAGTCCCGGGAGAGCTTATAATGAAAAACTGTTTTTT	CASSPGRAYNEKLFF
11	NA	many	TRBV28	TRBJ1-2	TGTGCCAGCACCCGGAACTATGGCTACACCTTC	CASTRNYGYTF
16	NA	few	TRBV19	TRBJ1-1	TGTGCCAGTACCAGGAGTGGCGGAACAAGGGGCACTGAAGCTTTCTTT	CASTRSGGTRGTEAFF
15	TRBD1	few	TRBV28	TRBJ1-1	TGTGCCAGCAAACCGGGACAGGGGGCGGACACTGAAGCTTTCTTT	CASKPGQGADTEAFF
14	NA	few	TRBV12-3/TRBV12-4	TRBJ2-1	TGTGCCAGCAGTTTAGCGAGGGGATGGAATGAGCAGTTCTTC	CASSLARGWNEQFF
12	NA	many	TRBV7-9	TRBJ1-1	TGTGCCAGCAGCTTAGGGGGTGGTGAAGCTTTCTTT	CASSLGGGEAFF
14	NA	NA	TRBV27	TRBJ1-5	TGTGCCAGCAGACTCCAACAGGGCAATCAGCCCCAGCATTTT	CASRLQQGNQPQHF
13	NA	few	TRBV7-3	TRBJ2-1	TGTGCCAGCAGCTCAAATATGGAGGGGGAGCAGTTCTTC	CASSSNMEGEQFF
13	NA	few	TRBV20-1	TRBJ1-1	TGCAGTGCTAGAAGGGGGGCTGGCACTGAAGCTTTCTTT	CSARRGAGTEAFF
14	TRBD1	many	TRBV4-1	TRBJ1-2	TGCGCCAGCAGCCTAGGACAGGCAAACTATGGCTACACCTTC	CASSLGQANYGYTF
12	NA	NA	TRBV6-4	TRBJ2-2	TGTGCCAGCAGTGACTCGACCGGGGAGCTGTTTTTT	CASSDSTGELFF
14	NA	NA	TRBV27	TRBJ2-2	TGTGCCAGCAGTTTATATATGGAAACCGGGGAGCTGTTTTTT	CASSLYMETGELFF
16	TRBD1	NA	TRBV19	TRBJ2-1	TGTGCCAGTAGTACTTTTAGGACAGGGGTGGAGGATGAGCAGTTCTTC	CASSTFRTGVEDEQFF
18	NA	NA	TRBV7-2	TRBJ1-4	TGTGCCAGCAGCCTCAACCGCCCGGACAGAACAACTAATGAAAAACTGTTTTTT	CASSLNRPDRTTNEKLFF
13	NA	few	TRBV5-4	TRBJ2-4	TGTGCCAGCAGCTTAGACTCACTAACCATTCAGTACTTC	CASSLDSLTIQYF
15	TRBD1	many	TRBV7-3	TRBJ2-1	TGTGCCAGCAGCTTAAACCGGGACAGGTTCAATGAGCAGTTCTTC	CASSLNRDRFNEQFF
13	NA	NA	TRBV6-2/TRBV6-3	TRBJ2-2	TGTGCCAGCAACAGTGTATACACCGGGGAGCTGTTTTTT	CASNSVYTGELFF
14	TRBD2	few	TRBV6-5	TRBJ2-7	TGTGCCAGCAGTATTGGCGGGAGAACGAACGAGCAGTACTTC	CASSIGGRTNEQYF
14	NA	many	TRBV6-1	TRBJ1-4	TGTGCCAGCGGGCGACGGGTACAGAGTGAAAAACTGTTTTTT	CASGRRVQSEKLFF
14	NA	NA	TRBV9	TRBJ1-4	TGTGCCAGCAGCGGGGGCGGGCCTAATGAAAAACTGTTTTTT	CASSGGGPNEKLFF
15	TRBD2	NA	TRBV6-2/TRBV6-3	TRBJ2-7	TGTGCCAGCACTGGGACTAGCGGGACCCTAGACGAGCAGTACTTC	CASTGTSGTLDEQYF
14	TRBD1	NA	TRBV10-3	TRBJ2-7	TGTGCCATCAGCCCGGGACAGGGCAACTACGAGCAGTACTTC	CAISPGQGNYEQYF
14	TRBD1	NA	TRBV6-1	TRBJ1-2	TGTGCCAGCACCCCCCAGACAGGGCCTTATGGCTACACCTTC	CASTPQTGPYGYTF
15	TRBD1	NA	TRBV11-3	TRBJ2-3	TGTGCCAGCAGCTCCAGGGGGTACTCCACAGATACGCAGTATTTT	CASSSRGYSTDTQYF
14	NA	NA	TRBV7-3	TRBJ2-5	TGTGCCAGCAGCTTAGGGACCATGGGGTCGTCCCAGTACTTC	CASSLGTMGSSQYF
15	NA	few	TRBV7-2	TRBJ2-1	TGTGCCAGCAGCCCTCAAGACCTGGGGTACAATGAGCAGTTCTTC	CASSPQDLGYNEQFF
17	NA	NA	TRBV4-2	TRBJ2-3	TGTGCCAGCAGCCAAGAAATCGGAGGGGCGGCTGGGGATACGCAGTATTTT	CASSQEIGGAAGDTQYF
18	NA	few	TRBV7-6	TRBJ2-5	TGTGCCAGCAGCTTTACCGTTCCGTTCTCACCGAGGGAAGAGACCCAGTACTTC	CASSFTVPFSPREETQYF
15	NA	NA	TRBV3-1	TRBJ1-3	TGTGCCAGCAGCCCCAGAGGAATCGGCGGAAACACCATATATTTT	CASSPRGIGGNTIYF
15	TRBD2	NA	TRBV6-4	TRBJ2-1	TGTGCCAGCAGTGACGGCACTAGCGGGAGTTCTGAGCAGTTCTTC	CASSDGTSGSSEQFF
14	NA	few	TRBV5-6	TRBJ1-2	TGTGCCAGCAGCAACCGTTGGGAGGGTTATGGCTACACCTTC	CASSNRWEGYGYTF